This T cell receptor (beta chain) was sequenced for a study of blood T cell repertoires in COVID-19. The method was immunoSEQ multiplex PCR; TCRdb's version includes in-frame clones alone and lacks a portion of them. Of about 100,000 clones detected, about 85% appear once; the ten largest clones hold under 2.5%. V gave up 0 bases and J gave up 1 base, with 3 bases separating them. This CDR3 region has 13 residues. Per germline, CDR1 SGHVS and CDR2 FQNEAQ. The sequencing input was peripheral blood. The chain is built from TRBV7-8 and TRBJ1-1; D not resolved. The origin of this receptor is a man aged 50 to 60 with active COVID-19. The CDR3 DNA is TGTGCCAGCAGCTTAGCCAGGAACACTGAAGCTTTCTTT. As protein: CASSLARNTEAFF.